The rows below give T cell receptor beta chains drawn from one sample of a study of CD8 T cells in ankylosing spondylitis. TCRdb analysed the 5' RACE reads with MiXCR anew, one entry per CDR3 protein. The sample has about 140,000 distinct CDR3 sequences, roughly 11% seen once. Sample: blood, either unsorted or a sorted T cell fraction (not recorded which). These TCRs come from a female donor with ankylosing spondylitis or in good health (not recorded which). Each CDR3 is given with its conserved first and last residue. The order of the fields is D gene, V gene, J gene, clone size, CDR3 protein, CDR3 DNA. The D gene is left open where the match is weak. The size field is filled for only some rows; it gives once, few, many or a size class.

>-|TRBV5-1|TRBJ2-3|-
CASSLRVAPDTQYF
TGCGCCAGCAGCTTGCGAGTAGCTCCAGATACGCAGTATTTT
>TRBD1|TRBV14|TRBJ1-6|many
CASSRETGGRNSPLHF
TGTGCCAGCAGCCGCGAGACAGGGGGAAGAAATTCACCCCTCCACTTT
>-|TRBV21-1|TRBJ1-1|many
CASSKSTHRQSHEAFF
TGTGCCAGCAGCAAATCCACCCACCGACAATCTCATGAAGCTTTCTTT
>-|TRBV3-1|TRBJ2-7|few
CASSQVPAEQYF
TGTGCCAGCAGCCAAGTTCCAGCCGAGCAGTACTTC
>-|TRBV24-1|TRBJ2-1|many
CATGPDGHEQFF
TGTGCCACCGGGCCCGACGGCCATGAGCAGTTCTTC
>-|TRBV20-1|TRBJ1-3|few
CSAARAGGNTIYF
TGCAGTGCAGCAAGGGCGGGAGGAAACACCATATATTTT
>-|TRBV20-1|TRBJ2-1|many
CSARPGWGNNEQFF
TGCAGTGCTAGACCAGGGTGGGGCAATAATGAGCAGTTCTTC
>-|TRBV5-5|TRBJ2-4|many
CASSLEWAVAKNIQYF
TGTGCCAGCAGCTTGGAATGGGCAGTCGCCAAAAACATTCAGTACTTC
>-|TRBV5-1|TRBJ1-1|many
CASSLARETEAFF
TGCGCCAGCAGCTTGGCGAGGGAAACTGAAGCTTTCTTT
>-|TRBV29-1|TRBJ2-1|many
CSPARAGGEQFF
TGCAGCCCCGCTCGCGCCGGCGGTGAGCAGTTCTTC
>-|TRBV6-5|TRBJ2-1|many
CASSPAHGSDEQFF
TGTGCCAGCAGCCCCGCCCACGGGAGCGATGAGCAGTTCTTC
>TRBD1|TRBV28|TRBJ1-2|few
CASSSIDRADGYTF
TGTGCCAGCAGCTCCATTGACAGGGCGGATGGCTACACCTTC